The 13 T cell receptor beta chains listed next were all sequenced from one sample in a study of T cell changes during pregnancy in multiple sclerosis. Here immunoSEQ multiplex PCR was the method, and the copy in TCRdb shows in-frame clones only, minus some. The sample has roughly 52,000 clones, approximately 90% seen once; the top ten hold roughly 0.54%. This specimen was CD4+ T cells from peripheral blood mononuclear cells, taken in the first trimester of pregnancy. These receptors all stem from a female donor with multiple sclerosis, enrolled in a pregnancy study.

Concerning this clone itself: Germline is not matched at one junction end, which may reflect a read error. The CDR3 loop reads CASSESRASAANVLTF. In DNA form, the CDR3 reads TGTGCCAGTTCGGAATCCAGGGCCTCTGCGGCCAACGTCCTGACTTTC. The V call is TRBV19, the J call TRBJ2-6; a weak D match, TRBD1 (5 bases). CDR3 length: 16 residues. Germline-derived CDR1 and CDR2 are LNHDA and SQIVND (reference sequence).

The gene calls are TRBV6-6 and TRBJ2-4; 7 bases fit TRBD2. This CDR3 is built from 15 residues. Germline V lookup: CDR1 MNHNY, CDR2 SVGAGI (reference sequence). V lost 1 base and J lost 6; bases outside the gene matches: 6. In DNA form, the CDR3 reads TGTGCCAGCAGTTACTTAGGGGAGGGGAGAAACATTCAGTACTTC. Amino acid sequence: CASSYLGEGRNIQYF.

V is TRBV4-1 and J is TRBJ2-7, with no clear D. With 2 bases removed from V and 1 base from J, the gap between germline ends came to 9 bases. The CDR3 is made up of 14 amino acids. Looked up from germline, CDR1 is MGHRA and CDR2 is YSYEKL. In nucleotides, the CDR3 is TGCGCCAGCAGCCAACCCCCGAGGTCCTACGAGCAGTACTTC. Translation gives CASSQPPRSYEQYF.

The chain has TRBV5-4 and TRBJ1-1, with D possibly TRBD1 on 5 matching bases. V lost 2 bases to trimming and J lost 0 bases, with 11 bases between them. This CDR3 has 15 amino acids. CDR1 is SGHNT, CDR2 YYREEE, per germline (reference sequence). The chain's CDR3 is CASSLTAGLNTEAFF. Written as DNA, the CDR3 is TGTGCCAGCAGCTTAACGGCGGGACTGAACACTGAAGCTTTCTTT.

In the case of this clone: The junction departs from germline at one end; a sequencing error may be responsible. The V call is TRBV29-1, the J call TRBJ2-5, with TRBD1 as a possible D gene (7 bases). The CDR3 sequence is 11 residues long. The V gene's germline CDR1 is SQVTM and CDR2 ANQGSEA. The CDR3 DNA reads as TGCAGCGCCGGGAGATCGGGACAGATAAACTTC. Protein: CSAGRSGQINF.

This clone was detected only once. The chain couples TRBV6-5 to TRBJ1-5; TRBD1 agrees at 7 bases. Looked up from germline, CDR1 is MNHEY and CDR2 is SVGAGI. The CDR3 is 13 residues long. Germline trimming cut 5 bases from V and 7 bases from J; bases unmatched to any gene: 5. The CDR3 sequence is CASSTGEWQPQHF. In DNA, the CDR3 is TGTGCCAGCAGTACAGGGGAGTGGCAGCCCCAGCATTTT.

The chain employs TRBV7-2 and TRBJ1-5; TRBD1 matches 8 bases. CDR1 and CDR2 from the germline V gene are SGHTA and FQGNSA. The CDR3 length is 16 residues. The trim removed 5 bases at V and 1 base at J, leaving 7 bases unmatched. The CDR3: CASSPQGARSNQPQHF. The CDR3 DNA reads as TGTGCCAGCAGCCCCCAGGGGGCTAGGAGCAATCAGCCCCAGCATTTT.

This clone was recorded only once. This sequence joins TRBV19 and TRBJ1-1; D call uncertain. Germline V CDR1 and CDR2: LNHDA, SQIVND (reference sequence). The V end lost 6 bases, the J end lost 0 bases, and 11 bases lay between the germline ends. The CDR3 runs to 14 residues. CDR3 loop: CASRSGLMNTEAFF. The DNA for the CDR3 is TGTGCCAGTAGGAGCGGACTGATGAACACTGAAGCTTTCTTT.

This clone was counted once. The chain uses TRBV5-6 and TRBJ1-2; unclear D gene. The length of the CDR3 is 14 residues. V lost 4 bases, J lost 2 bases, and 12 bases lay in between. Germline V gene lookup returns CDR1 SGHDT and CDR2 YYEEEE. The CDR3 is CASSAWAENYGYTF. CDR3 nucleotide sequence: TGTGCCAGCAGCGCCTGGGCCGAAAACTATGGCTACACCTTC.

The chain employs TRBV7-9 and TRBJ2-5; D remains ambiguous. V lost 5 bases and J lost 1, with 17 bases in between. Per the germline V gene, CDR1 is SEHNR and CDR2 is FQNEAQ (reference sequence). The CDR3 is 16 residues long. In nucleotides, the CDR3 is TGTGCCAGCAGCCCCCGGTCAAATGAGCTCCAAGAGACCCAGTACTTC. Translated, it gives CASSPRSNELQETQYF. Complete variable domain (other parts from reference TRBV7-9 and TRBJ2-5): DTGVSQNPRHKITKRGQNVTFRCDPISEHNRLYWYRQTLGQGPEFLTYFQNEAQLEKSRLLSDRFSAERPKGSFSTLEIQRTEQGDSAMYLCASSPRSNELQETQYFGPGTRLLVL.

The V gene is TRBV2, the J gene TRBJ2-2; D perhaps matches TRBD1 (5 bases). The germline CDR1 and CDR2 sequences are SNHLY and FYNNEI. CDR3 length: 13 residues. V lost 7 bases to trimming and J lost 5 bases, with 11 bases between them. The CDR3 DNA reads TGTGCCAGCAAAGGACAACCGACCGGGGAGCTGTTTTTT. Its translation: CASKGQPTGELFF. Full variable domain (remainder filled in from reference TRBV2 and TRBJ2-2): EPEVTQTPSHQVTQMGQEVILRCVPISNHLYFYWYRQILGQKVEFLVSFYNNEISEKSEIFDDQFSVERPDGSNFTLKIRSTKLEDSAMYFCASKGQPTGELFFGEGSRLTVL.

The chain links TRBV6-1 to TRBJ2-7; no firm D call. CDR1 and CDR2 from the germline V gene are MNHNS and SASEGT. This CDR3 is 12 amino acids long. Between the trimmed V and J ends, which lost 8 bases and 7 bases, there was a span of 15 bases. CDR3 protein: CASDNVVREQYF. In nucleotides, the CDR3 is TGTGCCAGCGATAATGTGGTCAGGGAGCAGTACTTC.

This clone appeared a single time. The gene calls are TRBV9 and TRBJ2-1; 12 bases match TRBD2. The CDR3 runs 14 residues. Per the germline V gene, CDR1 is SGDLS and CDR2 is YYNGEE. V lost 7 bases and J lost 4; bases outside the gene matches: 3. The CDR3 nucleotides are TGTGCCAGCGCTGGGACTAGCGGGTACAATGAGCAGTTCTTC. Its protein product is CASAGTSGYNEQFF. The full variable domain, with the rest looked up from reference TRBV9 and TRBJ2-1, is DSGVTQTPKHLITATGQRVTLRCSPRSGDLSVYWYQQSLDQGLQFLIQYYNGEERAKGNILERFSAQQFPDLHSELNLSSLELGDSALYFCASAGTSGYNEQFFGPGTRLTVL.